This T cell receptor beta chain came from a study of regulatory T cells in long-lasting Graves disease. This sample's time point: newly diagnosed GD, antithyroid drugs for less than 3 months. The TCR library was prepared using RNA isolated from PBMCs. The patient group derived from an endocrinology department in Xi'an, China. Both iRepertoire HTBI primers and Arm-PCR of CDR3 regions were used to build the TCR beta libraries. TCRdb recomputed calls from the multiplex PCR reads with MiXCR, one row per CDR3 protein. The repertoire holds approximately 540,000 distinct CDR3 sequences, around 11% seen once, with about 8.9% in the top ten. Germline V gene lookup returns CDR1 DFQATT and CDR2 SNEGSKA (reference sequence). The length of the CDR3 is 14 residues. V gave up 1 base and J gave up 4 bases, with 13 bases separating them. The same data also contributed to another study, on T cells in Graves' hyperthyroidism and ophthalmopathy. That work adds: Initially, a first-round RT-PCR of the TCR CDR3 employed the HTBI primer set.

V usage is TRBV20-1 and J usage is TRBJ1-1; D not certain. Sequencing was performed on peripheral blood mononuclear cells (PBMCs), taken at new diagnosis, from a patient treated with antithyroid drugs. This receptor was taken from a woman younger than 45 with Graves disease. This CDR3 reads CSARVTKSATEAFF. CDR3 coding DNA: TGCAGTGCTAGAGTGACTAAGAGTGCCACTGAAGCTTTCTTT.